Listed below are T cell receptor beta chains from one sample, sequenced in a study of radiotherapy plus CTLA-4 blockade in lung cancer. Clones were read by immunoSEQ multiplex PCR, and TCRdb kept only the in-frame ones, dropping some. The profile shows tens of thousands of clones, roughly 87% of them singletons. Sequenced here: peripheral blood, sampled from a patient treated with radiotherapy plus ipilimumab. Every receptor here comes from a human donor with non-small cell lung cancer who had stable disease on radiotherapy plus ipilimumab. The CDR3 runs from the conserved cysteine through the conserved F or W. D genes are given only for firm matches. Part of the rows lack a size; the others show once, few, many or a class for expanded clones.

CASSEQGSRSTDTQYF,TGTGCCAGCAGTGAACAAGGGAGTAGAAGCACAGATACGCAGTATTTT,NA,NA,TRBJ2-3,TRBV2
CAWITGPPVNTEAFF,TGTGCCTGGATTACAGGGCCGCCGGTGAACACTGAAGCTTTCTTT,NA,NA,TRBJ1-1,TRBV30
CASSEYSSEDEQFF,TGTGCCAGCAGTGAATATTCTAGCGAAGATGAGCAGTTCTTC,NA,NA,TRBJ2-1,TRBV25-1
CASSFRKGDTQYF,TGTGCCAGCAGTTTTCGGAAGGGAGATACGCAGTATTTT,NA,once,TRBJ2-3,TRBV27
CASSQMTGGNSPLHF,TGTGCCAGCAGTCAAATGACAGGGGGTAATTCACCCCTCCACTTT,TRBD1,NA,TRBJ1-6,TRBV7-6
CASSLGESLAGGPTDTQYF,TGTGCCAGCAGCTTAGGAGAAAGCCTAGCGGGAGGGCCCACAGATACGCAGTATTTT,TRBD2,NA,TRBJ2-3,TRBV11-3
CASSLAPLAQPQHF,TGTGCCAGCAGTTTGGCCCCTCTCGCTCAGCCCCAGCATTTT,NA,NA,TRBJ1-5,TRBV27
CASSPRQGWTDTQYF,TGCGCCAGCAGCCCACGACAGGGATGGACAGATACGCAGTATTTT,TRBD1,NA,TRBJ2-3,TRBV5-1
CASSSVLGGSGEAFF,TGCGCCAGCAGTTCGGTACTAGGGGGGAGCGGTGAAGCTTTCTTT,NA,NA,TRBJ1-1,TRBV5-1
CASSPGQGSTGELFF,TGTGCCAGCAGTCCAGGACAGGGTAGCACCGGGGAGCTGTTTTTT,TRBD1,NA,TRBJ2-2,TRBV27
CASSQGNSPNSPLHF,TGTGCCAGCAGCCAGGGGAACTCCCCAAATTCACCCCTCCACTTT,NA,NA,TRBJ1-6,TRBV7-8
CASSGQGARNQPQHF,TGTGCCAGTTCTGGTCAAGGGGCGCGGAATCAGCCCCAGCATTTT,NA,NA,TRBJ1-5,TRBV19
CASSIRGGLQETQYF,TGTGCCAGTAGTATACGCGGGGGTTTACAAGAGACCCAGTACTTC,TRBD2,NA,TRBJ2-5,TRBV19
CASSIRASSYEQYF,TGTGCCAGCAGCATTCGGGCTAGCTCCTACGAGCAGTACTTC,NA,once,TRBJ2-7,TRBV4-2
CASSIFRDTEAFF,TGTGCCAGTAGTATATTCAGGGACACTGAAGCTTTCTTT,NA,NA,TRBJ1-1,TRBV19
CASSYSLTGASTEAFF,TGTGCCAGCAGTTACTCGCTTACAGGGGCGAGCACTGAAGCTTTCTTT,TRBD1,NA,TRBJ1-1,TRBV6-6
CASSRDRVDTGELFF,TGTGCCAGCAGTAGGGACAGGGTGGACACCGGGGAGCTGTTTTTT,TRBD1,NA,TRBJ2-2,TRBV6-1
CASRLAGAGETQYF,TGTGCCAGCAGACTAGCGGGAGCGGGAGAGACCCAGTACTTC,TRBD2,NA,TRBJ2-5,TRBV28
CASSPGTVKEKLFF,TGTGCCAGCAGCCCCGGGACAGTAAAAGAAAAACTGTTTTTT,TRBD1,NA,TRBJ1-4,TRBV11-2
CASRSTGGGQPQHF,TGTGCCAGCAGGTCGACAGGGGGCGGTCAGCCCCAGCATTTT,TRBD1,once,TRBJ1-5,TRBV6-5
CASSYSDRTGANVLTF,TGTGCCAGCAGTTACTCGGACCGCACTGGGGCCAACGTCCTGACTTTC,NA,once,TRBJ2-6,TRBV6-5
CSVADRRLSGNTIYF,TGCAGCGTGGCGGACAGGCGCCTCTCTGGAAACACCATATATTTT,TRBD1,NA,TRBJ1-3,TRBV29-1